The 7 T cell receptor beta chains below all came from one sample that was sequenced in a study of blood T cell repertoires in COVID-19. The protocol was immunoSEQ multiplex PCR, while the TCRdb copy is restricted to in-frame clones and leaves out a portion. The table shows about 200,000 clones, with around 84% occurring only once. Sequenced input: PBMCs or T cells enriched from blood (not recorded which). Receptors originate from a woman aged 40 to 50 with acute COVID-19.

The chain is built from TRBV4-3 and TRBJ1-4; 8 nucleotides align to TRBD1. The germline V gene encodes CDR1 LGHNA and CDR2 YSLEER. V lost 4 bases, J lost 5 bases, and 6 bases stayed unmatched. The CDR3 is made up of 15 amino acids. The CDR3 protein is CASSRQQGENEKLFF. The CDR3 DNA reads TGCGCCAGCAGCCGACAACAGGGGGAGAATGAAAAACTGTTTTTT.

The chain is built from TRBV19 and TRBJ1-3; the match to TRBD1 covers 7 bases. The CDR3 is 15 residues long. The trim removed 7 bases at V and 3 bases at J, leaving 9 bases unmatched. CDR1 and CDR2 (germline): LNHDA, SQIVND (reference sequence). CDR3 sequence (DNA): TGTGCCAGTACCTACTGGACAGGTAGTGGAAACACCATATATTTT. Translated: CASTYWTGSGNTIYF.

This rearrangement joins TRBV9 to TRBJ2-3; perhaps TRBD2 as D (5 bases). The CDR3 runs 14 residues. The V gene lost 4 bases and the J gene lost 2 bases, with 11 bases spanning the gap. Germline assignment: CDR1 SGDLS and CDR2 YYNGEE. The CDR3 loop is CASSSSGITDTQYF. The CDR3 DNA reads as TGTGCCAGCAGCTCGAGCGGAATCACAGATACGCAGTATTTT.

The CDR3 sequence: CASSSYRVPSYEQYF. CDR3 nucleotides: TGTGCCAGCAGCTCCTACAGGGTCCCATCCTACGAGCAGTACTTC. V and J are TRBV11-2 and TRBJ2-7; TRBD1 is a possible D gene (6 bases). Germline values: CDR1 SGHAT, CDR2 FQNNGV. V was pared by 4 bases and J by 1 base, with 14 bases between. The CDR3 is made up of 15 amino acids.

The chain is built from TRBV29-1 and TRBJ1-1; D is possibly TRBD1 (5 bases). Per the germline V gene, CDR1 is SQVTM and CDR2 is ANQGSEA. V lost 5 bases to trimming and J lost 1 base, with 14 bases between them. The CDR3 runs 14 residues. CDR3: CSVQKGSSNTEAFF. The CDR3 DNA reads TGCAGCGTTCAAAAGGGGTCCTCGAACACTGAAGCTTTCTTT.

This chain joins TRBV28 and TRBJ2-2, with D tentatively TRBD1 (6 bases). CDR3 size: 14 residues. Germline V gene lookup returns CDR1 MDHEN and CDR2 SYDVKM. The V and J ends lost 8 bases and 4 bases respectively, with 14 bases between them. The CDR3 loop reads CASRGGRSTGELFF. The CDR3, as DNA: TGTGCCAGCCGAGGGGGAAGGAGCACCGGGGAGCTGTTTTTT. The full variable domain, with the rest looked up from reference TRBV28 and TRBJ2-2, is DVKVTQSSRYLVKRTGEKVFLECVQDMDHENMFWYRQDPGLGLRLIYFSYDVKMKEKGDIPEGYSVSREKKERFSLILESASTNQTSMYLCASRGGRSTGELFFGEGSRLTVL.

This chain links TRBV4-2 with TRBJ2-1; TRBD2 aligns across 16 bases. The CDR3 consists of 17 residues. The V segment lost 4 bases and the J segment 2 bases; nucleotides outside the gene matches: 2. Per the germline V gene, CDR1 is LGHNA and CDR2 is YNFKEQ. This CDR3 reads CASSPGTSGRAYNEQFF. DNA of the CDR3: TGTGCCAGCAGCCCAGGGACTAGCGGGAGGGCCTACAATGAGCAGTTCTTC.